A single sample is the source of the 17 T cell receptor beta chains below, sequenced in a study of OX40 agonist ivuxolimab in advanced cancers. Clones were sequenced by immunoSEQ multiplex PCR, and TCRdb holds only the in-frame ones, with some missing. Among roughly 16,000 clones listed, about 81% were seen once. Sequences were derived from CD4+ or CD8+ T cells sorted from blood, sampled in a trial of the OX40 agonist ivuxolimab. The receptors originated from an adult with an advanced solid tumor such as melanoma, head and neck, liver or kidney cancer.

This chain joins TRBV7-9 and TRBJ2-5; possible D gene TRBD1, 5 bases. This CDR3 has 14 residues. V was trimmed by 5 bases and J by 5 bases, leaving 15 bases between them. Germline assignment: CDR1 SEHNR and CDR2 FQNEAQ (reference sequence). The CDR3 here is CASSPSQGLETQYF. The CDR3 region has the DNA TGTGCCAGCAGCCCCTCTCAGGGTCTGGAGACCCAGTACTTC.

The rearrangement uses TRBV19 and TRBJ1-5, with a possible D match to TRBD1 (5 bases). Trimming removed 5 bases at V and 0 bases at J, with 11 bases between. This CDR3 contains 15 residues. Germline V gene lookup returns CDR1 LNHDA and CDR2 SQIVND (reference sequence). CDR3 DNA: TGTGCCAGTAGTGTGACAGAATATAGCAATCAGCCCCAGCATTTT. Translation: CASSVTEYSNQPQHF. The variable domain in full, completed from reference TRBV19 and TRBJ1-5, reads DGGITQSPKYLFRKEGQNVTLSCEQNLNHDAMYWYRQDPGQGLRLIYYSQIVNDFQKGDIAEGYSVSREKKESFPLTVTSAQKNPTAFYLCASSVTEYSNQPQHFGDGTRLSIL.

V and J are TRBV9 and TRBJ2-7, with D perhaps matching TRBD1 (6 bases). Germline V gene data show CDR1 as SGDLS and CDR2 as YYNGEE. The CDR3 is 14 residues long. Trimming cost V 3 bases and J 0 bases, with 10 bases left between them. Here the CDR3 reads CASSAGQSSYEQYF. CDR3 DNA: TGTGCCAGCAGCGCCGGACAGTCCTCCTACGAGCAGTACTTC.

CDR3 DNA: TGTGCCAGCAGTACAGGGTTAGGCGAGCAGTACTTC. Translated: CASSTGLGEQYF. The chain couples TRBV7-9 to TRBJ2-7, with D possibly TRBD1 on 6 matching bases. This CDR3 is 12 amino acids long. CDR1 is SEHNR and CDR2 is FQNEAQ in the germline V gene (reference sequence). Trimming removed 6 bases from V and 6 bases from J, with 12 bases in between. The full variable domain, completed using reference TRBV7-9 and TRBJ2-7, is DTGVSQNPRHKITKRGQNVTFRCDPISEHNRLYWYRQTLGQGPEFLTYFQNEAQLEKSRLLSDRFSAERPKGSFSTLEIQRTEQGDSAMYLCASSTGLGEQYFGPGTRLTVT.

The chain employs TRBV14 and TRBJ1-4, with 8 bases matching TRBD1. J lost 3 bases, V lost 4 bases, and 4 bases had no gene match. There are 15 residues in the CDR3. Germline V gene sequence: CDR1 SGHDN, CDR2 FVKESK. The CDR3 sequence: CASSLIRGPNEKLFF. CDR3 sequence (DNA): TGTGCCAGCAGCCTGATCAGGGGGCCTAATGAAAAACTGTTTTTT.

This clone is a singleton in its sample. The genes are TRBV5-8 and TRBJ2-7, with 8 nucleotides matching TRBD2. Losses at the gene ends were 7 bases for V and 2 bases for J; bases not matched to a gene: 11. The germline gives CDR1 SGHTS, CDR2 YDEGEE. The CDR3 has 15 residues. CDR3: CASERGSQGTYEQYF. CDR3 bases: TGTGCCAGCGAGCGGGGGTCTCAGGGAACCTACGAGCAGTACTTC.

V usage is TRBV7-9 and J usage is TRBJ1-3; D possibly corresponds to TRBD1 (6 bases). The CDR3 runs 16 residues. Trimming cost V 0 bases and J 4 bases, with 13 bases left between them. Germline V gene sequence: CDR1 SEHNR, CDR2 FQNEAQ (reference sequence). The chain's CDR3 is CASSLASGVEGNTIYF. The CDR3 DNA reads as TGTGCCAGCAGCTTAGCCTCAGGGGTGGAAGGAAACACCATATATTTT.

This clone was detected only a few times. This chain joins TRBV29-1 and TRBJ1-5; maybe TRBD1 (5 bases). Germline V gene sequence: CDR1 SQVTM, CDR2 ANQGSEA. V dropped 7 bases and J dropped 0 bases, with 13 bases sitting between them. The CDR3 runs to 14 residues. The CDR3 spells CSATPRASNQPQHF. The CDR3 DNA reads as TGCAGCGCCACCCCCAGGGCTAGCAATCAGCCCCAGCATTTT.

The table lists this clone with a count of one. The chain combines TRBV13 with TRBJ2-3; no clear D gene. Germline V gene sequence: CDR1 PRHDT, CDR2 FYEKMQ (reference sequence). The CDR3 is 14 amino acids. Trimming shortened V by 5 bases and J by 0 bases, and 9 bases separated the two germline ends. This CDR3 is CASSNTASTDTQYF. In DNA form, the CDR3 reads TGTGCCAGCAGCAATACCGCTAGCACAGATACGCAGTATTTT. The variable domain in full, completed from reference TRBV13 and TRBJ2-3, reads AAGVIQSPRHLIKEKRETATLKCYPIPRHDTVYWYQQGPGQDPQFLISFYEKMQSDKGSIPDRFSAQQFSDYHSELNMSSLELGDSALYFCASSNTASTDTQYFGPGTRLTVL.

Points on this clone: This may come from a read error, since a much larger clone is one base off. The chain recombines TRBV5-4 with TRBJ2-7, with D uncertain. Trimming pared 4 bases from V and 3 bases from J, leaving 5 bases between. CDR1 is SGHNT and CDR2 is YYREEE in the germline V gene (reference sequence). The length of the CDR3 is 11 residues. CDR3 residues: CASSRGYEQYF. The CDR3 DNA reads TGTGCCAGCAGCCGTGGCTACGAGCAGTACTTC.

This clone was seen once. The chain is built from TRBV4-3 and TRBJ2-7, with 11 bases fitting TRBD2. The CDR3 has 20 amino acids. CDR1 and CDR2 from the germline V gene are LGHNA and YSLEER. The V gene end was trimmed by 3 bases and the J gene end by 2 bases; junction bases not matched to a gene: 18. CDR3 nucleotides: TGCGCCAGCAGCCAGAGCGTACTAGCGGGGGCATATACAGACCCCTACGAGCAGTACTTC. Encoded protein: CASSQSVLAGAYTDPYEQYF.

This clone has a handful of counts. This chain uses TRBV4-1 with TRBJ1-2; D is unclear. The CDR3 contains 14 residues. Germline assignment: CDR1 MGHRA and CDR2 YSYEKL. V was trimmed by 1 base and J by 4 bases, leaving 10 bases between them. CDR3 residues: CASSQASLGYGYTF. CDR3 DNA sequence: TGCGCCAGCAGCCAAGCCAGCCTGGGCTATGGCTACACCTTC.

In its sample, this clone was seen a few times. The chain links TRBV7-9 to TRBJ2-2; D call uncertain. Germline assignment: CDR1 SEHNR and CDR2 FQNEAQ (reference sequence). The CDR3 is 10 amino acids. V was shortened by 5 bases and J by 10 bases, with 5 bases between the two germline ends. The CDR3 DNA reads TGTGCCAGCAGCCTAAAGGAGCTGTTTTTT. Amino acid sequence: CASSLKELFF.

V and J are TRBV4-2 and TRBJ2-1, with 11 bases matching TRBD2. V dropped 5 bases and J dropped 8; count of bases not matched to a gene: 8. The CDR3 is 15 amino acids. Germline V lookup: CDR1 LGHNA, CDR2 YNFKEQ. This chain's CDR3 is CASSSLAGGLYEQFF. The CDR3 DNA follows: TGTGCCAGCAGCTCCTTAGCGGGAGGGCTCTATGAGCAGTTCTTC.

This clone was detected only once. The chain joins TRBV18 to TRBJ2-3; D not resolved. Trimming took off 3 bases at V and 0 bases at J, with 7 bases between the two ends. The length of the CDR3 is 14 residues. CDR1 KGHSH and CDR2 LQKENI come from the germline V gene. The CDR3 protein is CASSPYASTDTQYF. For the CDR3, the DNA is TGTGCCAGCTCACCGTATGCTAGCACAGATACGCAGTATTTT. The full variable domain, with the rest looked up from reference TRBV18 and TRBJ2-3, is NAGVMQNPRHLVRRRGQEARLRCSPMKGHSHVYWYRQLPEEGLKFMVYLQKENIIDESGMPKERFSAEFPKEGPSILRIQQVVRGDSAAYFCASSPYASTDTQYFGPGTRLTVL.

V gene TRBV15 combines with J gene TRBJ2-5; D gene ambiguous. V lost 1 base, J lost 5 bases, and 8 bases lay in between. CDR3 length: 13 amino acids. From germline, CDR1 is LNHNV and CDR2 YYDKDF (reference sequence). CDR3 DNA: TGTGCCACCAGCAGAGTTGGCGGCGAGACCCAGTACTTC. It yields the protein CATSRVGGETQYF.

This rearrangement joins TRBV27 to TRBJ2-3; D uncertain. Germline values: CDR1 MNHEY, CDR2 SMNVEV (reference sequence). Trimming cost V 3 bases and J 2 bases, with 12 bases left between them. This CDR3 has 15 amino acids. The CDR3, as DNA: TGTGCCAGCAGTTTTTTTCCAGGAGACACAGATACGCAGTATTTT. The encoded protein is CASSFFPGDTDTQYF.